This T cell receptor (beta chain) was retrieved from a study of blood T cell repertoires in COVID-19. Overall study context: Some COVID-19 samples were acute and others convalescent; all came from the United States, Italy and Spain.

Assay used: immunoSEQ multiplex PCR; TCRdb lists only in-frame clones, some missing. The sample has under 350,000 clones, 70% to 90% seen once. CDR1 is KGHSH and CDR2 is LQKENI in the germline V gene. This CDR3 comprises 16 residues. Trimming stripped 5 bases from V and 0 bases from J, with 16 bases between. Sequenced input: peripheral blood. The gene calls are TRBV18 and TRBJ1-1, with a tentative D call TRBD1 (6 bases). This clonotype was obtained from a woman aged 65 to 85 with acute or convalescent COVID-19. The CDR3, as DNA: TGTGCCAGCTCATCTTACAGGGTAGGGGTGAACACTGAAGCTTTCTTT. It encodes CASSSYRVGVNTEAFF.